The 29 T cell receptor beta chains listed next were all sequenced from one sample in a study of blood T cell repertoires in COVID-19. TCRdb's table, derived via immunoSEQ multiplex PCR, lists solely in-frame clones and lacks some. The sample consists of fewer than 250,000 clones, 83% of them appearing once. Sequenced sample: peripheral blood. Every receptor here comes from a woman aged 40 to 50 with active or convalescent COVID-19.

The CDR3 DNA reads as TGTGCCAGCAGCGTAGGCCCAGCGGGAGTTGCCTACAATGAGCAGTTCTTC. As protein: CASSVGPAGVAYNEQFF. This rearrangement joins TRBV9 to TRBJ2-1, with 8 bases matching TRBD2. V lost 0 bases, J lost 2 bases, and 7 bases stayed unmatched. CDR3 length equals 17 residues. Germline CDR1 SGDLS, CDR2 YYNGEE. Supplemented by reference TRBV9 and TRBJ2-1, the full variable domain reads DSGVTQTPKHLITATGQRVTLRCSPRSGDLSVYWYQQSLDQGLQFLIQYYNGEERAKGNILERFSAQQFPDLHSELNLSSLELGDSALYFCASSVGPAGVAYNEQFFGPGTRLTVL.

The chain recombines TRBV5-1 with TRBJ1-4; D may be TRBD1 (5 bases). Germline CDR1 is SGHRS and CDR2 is YFSETQ. The CDR3 spans 15 residues. With 0 bases removed from V and 4 bases from J, the gap between germline ends came to 10 bases. The CDR3 loop reads CASSLAQGVNEKLFF. The CDR3 bases are TGCGCCAGCAGCTTGGCCCAAGGGGTTAATGAAAAACTGTTTTTT.

The chain uses TRBV5-4 and TRBJ2-7; 9 bases map to TRBD1. With 4 bases clipped from V and 5 bases from J, the junction kept 7 bases outside the gene matches. Germline V gene data show CDR1 as SGHNT and CDR2 as YYREEE (reference sequence). This CDR3 region has 14 residues. DNA for the CDR3: TGTGCCAGCAGCGGGACAGGGTATGCGGACGAGCAGTACTTC. Translation: CASSGTGYADEQYF. The full variable domain, in which reference TRBV5-4 and TRBJ2-7 provide the parts outside the CDR3, is ETGVTQSPTHLIKTRGQQVTLRCSSQSGHNTVSWYQQALGQGPQFIFQYYREEENGRGNFPPRFSGLQFPNYSSELNVNALELDDSALYLCASSGTGYADEQYFGPGTRLTVT.

This clone was observed a single time. The rearrangement joins TRBV2 to TRBJ2-5, with a possible D match to TRBD1 (6 bases). This CDR3 has 13 residues. Germline CDR1 and CDR2: SNHLY and FYNNEI. V shed 5 bases and J shed 9 bases, with 16 bases lying between them. In DNA, the CDR3 is TGTGCCAGCAGTAGACAGGACCACCGGGCCCAGTACTTC. Protein: CASSRQDHRAQYF. Full variable domain (outside the CDR3, taken from reference TRBV2 and TRBJ2-5): EPEVTQTPSHQVTQMGQEVILRCVPISNHLYFYWYRQILGQKVEFLVSFYNNEISEKSEIFDDQFSVERPDGSNFTLKIRSTKLEDSAMYFCASSRQDHRAQYFGPGTRLLVL.

This chain joins TRBV28 and TRBJ2-5; 9 bases agree with TRBD1. Germline V lookup: CDR1 MDHEN, CDR2 SYDVKM. V gave up 6 bases and J gave up 5 bases; unmatched junction bases: 13. The CDR3 spans 16 residues. The CDR3 DNA reads TGTGCCAGCAGGCCCGGGACAGGGCTAGAGGAGGAGACCCAGTACTTC. Translating it yields CASRPGTGLEEETQYF.

The CDR3 spells CASSSPAKRNEQFF. The CDR3 DNA is TGTGCCAGCAGCTCCCCCGCCAAGCGCAATGAGCAGTTCTTC. The chain carries TRBV7-2 and TRBJ2-1; no firm D call. Between the trimmed V and J ends, which lost 4 bases and 6 bases, there was a span of 13 bases. Germline V gives CDR1 SGHTA, CDR2 FQGNSA. CDR3 length: 14 residues. The whole variable domain, filled in from reference TRBV7-2 and TRBJ2-1, reads GAGVSQSPSNKVTEKGKDVELRCDPISGHTALYWYRQSLGQGLEFLIYFQGNSAPDKSGLPSDRFSAERTGGSVSTLTIQRTQQEDSAVYLCASSSPAKRNEQFFGPGTRLTVL.

The rearrangement joins TRBV9 to TRBJ2-3; 7 positions match TRBD1. The V gene end was trimmed by 2 bases and the J gene end by 2 bases; junction bases not matched to a gene: 14. The germline gives CDR1 SGDLS, CDR2 YYNGEE. This CDR3 contains 18 residues. The CDR3 spells CASSVPIGTEGFTDTQYF. The CDR3 DNA is TGTGCCAGCAGCGTCCCAATCGGGACAGAAGGTTTCACAGATACGCAGTATTTT. Using reference TRBV9 and TRBJ2-3 for the parts outside the CDR3, the full variable domain is DSGVTQTPKHLITATGQRVTLRCSPRSGDLSVYWYQQSLDQGLQFLIQYYNGEERAKGNILERFSAQQFPDLHSELNLSSLELGDSALYFCASSVPIGTEGFTDTQYFGPGTRLTVL.

The chain uses TRBV21-1 and TRBJ2-7; the DNA was not used to check the table's D call, TRBD2. TRBV21-1 is an annotated pseudogene. The CDR3 is made up of 9 amino acids. CDR3 sequence reads: CASTCEQYF. CDR3 DNA: TGTGCCAGCACGTGCGAGCAGTACTTC.

This rearrangement joins TRBV20-1 to TRBJ1-6; TRBD1 is a possible D gene (6 bases). CDR1 and CDR2 (germline): DFQATT, SNEGSKA (reference sequence). The V end was cut by 3 bases, the J end by 11 bases, with 20 bases between. The length of the CDR3 is 15 residues. The CDR3 DNA follows: TGCAGTGCTAGTCATCGGGAACAGGGAGCACCACCCCTCCACTTT. Protein: CSASHREQGAPPLHF.

This sequence joins TRBV6-2 or TRBV6-3 and TRBJ1-1; TRBD1 matches 8 bases. This CDR3 comprises 15 residues. V was clipped by 2 bases and J by 3 bases; unmatched bases: 5. Germline V gene data show CDR1 as MNHEY and CDR2 as SVGEGT. CDR3 DNA: TGTGCCAGCAGTTACCGACAGGGGAGAGACACTGAAGCTTTCTTT. Encoded protein: CASSYRQGRDTEAFF.

The chain links TRBV15 to TRBJ2-6; D remains ambiguous. V dropped 0 bases and J dropped 1 base, with 7 bases sitting between them. This CDR3 contains 16 residues. Germline loops: CDR1 LNHNV, CDR2 YYDKDF (reference sequence). CDR3 in amino acids: CATSRDIQSGANVLTF. CDR3 coding DNA: TGTGCCACCAGCAGAGATATACAATCTGGGGCCAACGTCCTGACTTTC.

The gene calls are TRBV28 and TRBJ1-5; the D gene is possibly TRBD1 (5 bases). This CDR3 is 15 amino acids long. Germline CDR1 is MDHEN and CDR2 is SYDVKM. Between the trimmed V and J ends, which lost 4 bases and 7 bases, there was a span of 17 bases. The CDR3: CASSSRAQGPQPQHF. The CDR3 nucleotides read TGTGCCAGCAGTTCCCGGGCCCAGGGCCCGCAGCCCCAGCATTTT.

The chain combines TRBV6-5 with TRBJ2-7; 8 bases map to TRBD1. The germline V gene encodes CDR1 MNHEY and CDR2 SVGAGI. V lost 6 bases and J lost 2; bases outside the gene matches: 9. The CDR3 is made up of 15 amino acids. The CDR3 loop reads CASRIKDRATYEQYF. CDR3 in DNA: TGTGCCAGCAGGATTAAGGACAGGGCAACCTACGAGCAGTACTTC.

J is TRBJ2-1 and V is TRBV7-9, with a weak D call TRBD2 (5 bases). The V end was cut by 5 bases, the J end by 0 bases, with 17 bases between. Germline CDR1 is SEHNR and CDR2 is FQNEAQ (reference sequence). CDR3 length equals 17 residues. The CDR3 region has the DNA TGTGCCAGCAGCCGTTTCTTAAGCGGTAGCTCCTACAATGAGCAGTTCTTC. Its translation: CASSRFLSGSSYNEQFF.

This clone was found a few times. The rearrangement links TRBV20-1 to TRBJ1-1; D uncertain. Looked up from germline, CDR1 is DFQATT and CDR2 is SNEGSKA (reference sequence). V was clipped by 1 base and J by 7 bases, with 7 bases between them. The CDR3 runs 11 residues. CDR3 residues: CSARVGVEAFF. CDR3 coding DNA: TGCAGTGCTAGAGTCGGGGTTGAAGCTTTCTTT.

V gene TRBV27 combines with J gene TRBJ2-7; weak D call: TRBD1 (6 bases). This CDR3 is 14 amino acids long. Germline V gives CDR1 MNHEY, CDR2 SMNVEV (reference sequence). Deletions cut 5 bases from V and 2 bases from J, with 13 bases between. CDR3 bases: TGTGCCAGCAGTCGACAGGAGCCCCCCTACGAGCAGTACTTC. This translates into CASSRQEPPYEQYF.

The V gene is TRBV9, the J gene TRBJ2-1; 8 bases map to TRBD2. In germline, CDR1 is SGDLS, CDR2 YYNGEE. The CDR3 is 18 residues long. After removal of 4 bases from V and 4 bases from J, the junction contained 16 bases not matched to a gene. The CDR3 bases are TGTGCCAGCAGCCGGATCCGCCAGACGGGGGGGAATTACAATGAGCAGTTCTTC. This encodes CASSRIRQTGGNYNEQFF.

This rearrangement joins TRBV5-5 to TRBJ1-5; 9 bases align to TRBD1. Germline CDR1 SGHKS, CDR2 YYEKEE (reference sequence). The CDR3 spans 16 residues. Losses at the gene ends were 1 base for V and 7 bases for J; bases not matched to a gene: 9. This CDR3 is CASSLQGDRVGQPQHF. Here the CDR3 DNA reads TGTGCCAGCAGCTTGCAAGGGGACAGGGTCGGGCAGCCCCAGCATTTT.

The rearrangement joins TRBV24-1 to TRBJ1-5; 8 bases map to TRBD1. Germline-derived CDR1 and CDR2 are KGHDR and SFDVKD. After removal of 4 bases from V and 2 bases from J, the junction contained 6 bases not matched to a gene. The CDR3 loop spans 16 amino acids. The CDR3 DNA follows: TGTGCCACCAGTGAAACCCAGGGGGCGGGCAATCAGCCCCAGCATTTT. Its protein is CATSETQGAGNQPQHF.

V usage is TRBV7-3 and J usage is TRBJ2-2, with 11 positions matching TRBD1. Germline assignment: CDR1 SGHTA and CDR2 FQGTGA. The trim removed 0 bases at V and 7 bases at J, leaving 7 bases unmatched. This CDR3 has 17 amino acids. Here the CDR3 reads CASSLTFGQGADGELFF. CDR3 nucleotides: TGTGCCAGCAGCTTAACGTTTGGACAGGGGGCCGACGGGGAGCTGTTTTTT. The full variable domain, rest sourced from reference TRBV7-3 and TRBJ2-2, is GAGVSQTPSNKVTEKGKYVELRCDPISGHTALYWYRQSLGQGPEFLIYFQGTGAADDSGLPNDRFFAVRPEGSVSTLKIQRTERGDSAVYLCASSLTFGQGADGELFFGEGSRLTVL.

The CDR3 region has the DNA TGCGCCAGCAGCTCAAACTATGGCTACACCTTC. This codes for CASSSNYGYTF. The rearrangement links TRBV5-1 to TRBJ1-2; D gene unclear. Germline lookup yields CDR1 SGHRS and CDR2 YFSETQ. This CDR3 has 11 residues. V was shortened by 3 bases and J by 2 bases, with 2 bases between the two germline ends.

This chain connects TRBV6-5 to TRBJ1-6, with 8 bases matching TRBD1. Trimming removed 8 bases from V and 6 bases from J; junction bases left unmatched: 6. CDR3 length equals 14 residues. CDR1 is MNHEY, CDR2 SVGAGI, per germline. The CDR3 loop reads CASGIDRGNSPLHF. In DNA, the CDR3 is TGTGCCAGCGGTATAGACAGGGGTAATTCACCCCTCCACTTT.

The chain carries TRBV30 and TRBJ1-2, with 8 bases identical to TRBD1. The V segment lost 3 bases and the J segment 4 bases; nucleotides outside the gene matches: 10. Germline assignment: CDR1 GTSNPN and CDR2 SVGIG (reference sequence). This CDR3 is built from 15 residues. The CDR3 region is CAWSIRTGYTYGYTF. In DNA form, the CDR3 reads TGTGCCTGGAGCATCAGGACAGGGTATACCTATGGCTACACCTTC. Full variable domain (outside the CDR3, taken from reference TRBV30 and TRBJ1-2): SQTIHQWPATLVQPVGSPLSLECTVEGTSNPNLYWYRQAAGRGLQLLFYSVGIGQISSEVPQNLSASRPQDRQFILSSKKLLLSDSGFYLCAWSIRTGYTYGYTFGSGTRLTVV.

This clone was counted a single time. This chain uses TRBV6-5 with TRBJ1-1; 7 nucleotides align to TRBD1. Germline V gene data show CDR1 as MNHEY and CDR2 as SVGAGI. There are 14 residues in the CDR3. Trimming at V came to 8 bases and at J to 0 bases, leaving 6 bases not matched to a gene. The CDR3 DNA reads TGTGCCAGCGGAAAGACAGGGATGAACACTGAAGCTTTCTTT. Translation gives CASGKTGMNTEAFF.

The chain carries TRBV2 and TRBJ1-6, with D possibly being TRBD1 (6 bases). Trimming took off 6 bases at V and 9 bases at J, with 18 bases between the two ends. The germline V gene has CDR1 SNHLY and CDR2 FYNNEI. The CDR3 totals 15 residues. CDR3 DNA: TGTGCCAGCAGAAGTGGGACACGAACGGGTTCACCCCTCCACTTT. As protein: CASRSGTRTGSPLHF.

V and J are TRBV28 and TRBJ2-3; 9 nucleotides agree with TRBD2. J lost 2 bases, V lost 6 bases, and 12 bases had no gene match. Germline V gene sequence: CDR1 MDHEN, CDR2 SYDVKM. CDR3 length equals 17 residues. The CDR3: CASSLTGAGGSTDTQYF. Written as DNA, the CDR3 is TGTGCCAGCAGCCTCACAGGGGCGGGAGGGTCCACAGATACGCAGTATTTT.

The gene calls are TRBV3-1 (or the pseudogene TRBV3-2) and TRBJ2-7; TRBD1 might be the D (8 bases). This CDR3 is built from 17 residues. V was clipped by 6 bases and J by 6 bases, with 27 bases between them. Germline V gene lookup returns CDR1 LGHDT and CDR2 YNNKEL (reference sequence). CDR3 in amino acids: CASRRLHQQGGSGEQYF. DNA of the CDR3: TGTGCCAGCAGACGCCTACACCAACAGGGGGGGTCGGGCGAGCAGTACTTC.

The chain joins TRBV11-3 to TRBJ2-2; D possibly corresponds to TRBD1 (6 bases). There are 14 residues in the CDR3. Germline-derived CDR1 and CDR2 are SGHNT and YENEEA. Trimming took 8 bases from V and 6 from J, leaving 16 bases between them. The CDR3 coding sequence is TGTGCCAGCCGAGGGGGATCCTTAGCCGGGGAGCTGTTTTTT. Protein product: CASRGGSLAGELFF.

This chain links TRBV2 with TRBJ2-1, with D maybe TRBD2 (5 bases). This CDR3 is built from 14 residues. The germline gives CDR1 SNHLY, CDR2 FYNNEI. Between the trimmed V and J ends, which lost 10 bases and 8 bases, there was a span of 21 bases. The CDR3 reads CATHGIGGPHEQFF. The CDR3 coding sequence is TGTGCCACTCACGGCATCGGCGGGCCCCATGAGCAGTTCTTC.